This T cell receptor (beta chain) was captured by sequencing in a study of identical twins. TCRdb independently ran MiXCR on the 5' RACE reads; one entry per CDR3 protein. Found here are a few hundred thousand distinct CDR3 sequences, roughly a tenth of them singletons; the top ten hold 9% to 10%. This clonotype has a count of ten or more. The clonotype was recovered from a man aged 50 or older in good health. The source material was memory T cells sorted from blood.

CDR3 nucleotides: TGTGCCAGCAGCCGTACAGGGAACACTGAAGCTTTCTTT. Residues: CASSRTGNTEAFF. The rearrangement joins TRBV6-2 or TRBV6-3 to TRBJ1-1; tentative D call: TRBD1 (5 bases). The CDR3 runs 13 residues. Deletions cut 6 bases from V and 1 base from J, with 9 bases between. Germline CDR1 reads MNHEY; CDR2 reads SVGEGT.